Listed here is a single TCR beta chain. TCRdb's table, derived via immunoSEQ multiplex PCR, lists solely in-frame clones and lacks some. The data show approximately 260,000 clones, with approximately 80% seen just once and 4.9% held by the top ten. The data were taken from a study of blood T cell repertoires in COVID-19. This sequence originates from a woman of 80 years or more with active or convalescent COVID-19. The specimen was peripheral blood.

The CDR3 DNA reads as TGTGCCAGCAGCCTGGGGACTAGCGGGAGTAGCGCTAGCAATGAGCAGTTCTTC. It is translated as CASSLGTSGSSASNEQFF. The genes are TRBV4-2 and TRBJ2-1; the match to TRBD2 covers 14 bases. CDR3 length equals 18 residues. Per germline, CDR1 LGHNA and CDR2 YNFKEQ. V lost 4 bases to trimming and J lost 6 bases; unmatched junction nucleotides: 11.